These 12 T cell receptor beta chains were sequenced from one sample in a study of blood T cells in healthy people across ages. Primers used in a second PCR of roughly 6 to 11 cycles were a sample-barcoded 5' primer and a J-beta primer mix. TCRdb independently ran MiXCR on the 5' RACE reads; one entry per CDR3 protein. The sample contains some 930,000 distinct CDR3 sequences, almost 30% of which appear only once. This sample also belongs to another study, concerning T cells of mothers and their children.

The source material was blood. The receptors here all came from a woman aged 40 to 50 in good health.

The rearrangement uses TRBV9 and TRBJ1-2; D is unclear. The CDR3 contains 14 residues. V was cut by 0 bases and J by 4 bases, with 10 bases left in between. In germline, CDR1 is SGDLS, CDR2 YYNGEE. The CDR3 DNA reads TGTGCCAGCAGCGTAGTCCCCGACACCTATGGCTACACCTTC. Translation gives CASSVVPDTYGYTF.

This clonotype was counted a few times. The rearrangement uses TRBV27 and TRBJ2-5; D is ambiguous. Trimming shortened V by 3 bases and J by 6 bases, and 11 bases separated the two germline ends. This CDR3 has 13 residues. Germline V lookup: CDR1 MNHEY, CDR2 SMNVEV (reference sequence). The CDR3 coding sequence is TGTGCCAGCAGTTTGGGTGTAGGGAAGACCCAGTACTTC. Encoded protein: CASSLGVGKTQYF.

This clonotype was detected many times. The chain carries TRBV6-4 and TRBJ2-3; 7 bases match TRBD1. Germline assignment: CDR1 MRHNA and CDR2 SNTAGT. After removal of 4 bases from V and 3 bases from J, the junction contained 4 bases not matched to a gene. This CDR3 comprises 14 residues. The CDR3 bases are TGTGCCAGCAGTGGCGCAGGGGGAACAGATACGCAGTATTTT. It translates to CASSGAGGTDTQYF.

This clonotype has a handful of counts. This clone may be a read error of a much larger clone one base away. The chain combines TRBV24-1 with TRBJ2-5, with 11 bases aligning to TRBD1. The closer fit of TRBJ2-7 to the DNA end suggests the J call may be wrong. This CDR3 is built from 15 residues. CDR1 KGHDR and CDR2 SFDVKD come from the germline V gene. The CDR3 region is CATSEAGTGGHEQYF. CDR3 sequence (DNA): TGTGCCACCAGTGAGGCCGGGACAGGGGGACACGAGCAGTACTTC.

A few counts support this clonotype. V gene TRBV20-1 combines with J gene TRBJ2-3; 11 bases fit TRBD2. Germline lookup yields CDR1 DFQATT and CDR2 SNEGSKA (reference sequence). After removal of 0 bases from V and 5 bases from J, the junction contained 13 bases not matched to a gene. The CDR3 length is 18 residues. The CDR3 protein is CSARDTLAGGGFGDTQYF. CDR3 bases: TGCAGTGCTAGAGATACCCTAGCGGGGGGAGGTTTCGGAGATACGCAGTATTTT.

The chain combines TRBV2 with TRBJ2-5; 7 bases agree with TRBD1. The CDR3 contains 12 residues. J lost 4 bases, V lost 9 bases, and 5 bases had no gene match. CDR1 and CDR2 (germline): SNHLY, FYNNEI. The CDR3 here is CARRTGGETQYF. The CDR3 bases are TGTGCCAGAAGGACAGGAGGAGAGACCCAGTACTTC.

This chain joins TRBV5-1 and TRBJ2-1, with D tentatively TRBD1 or TRBD2 (5 bases each). CDR3 length equals 15 residues. Trimming removed 0 bases at V and 7 bases at J, with 14 bases between. Germline CDR1 SGHRS, CDR2 YFSETQ. CDR3 residues: CASSLGHEGQNEQFF. The DNA of the CDR3 is TGCGCCAGCAGCTTGGGGCACGAGGGGCAGAATGAGCAGTTCTTC.

The chain recombines TRBV28 with TRBJ1-2; D gene uncertain. Germline V gene data show CDR1 as MDHEN and CDR2 as SYDVKM. This CDR3 comprises 13 residues. V was trimmed by 9 bases and J by 0 bases, leaving 11 bases between them. CDR3: CASFSSSNYGYTF. The CDR3 DNA is TGTGCCAGTTTCAGCTCTTCTAACTATGGCTACACCTTC.

The rearrangement joins TRBV10-3 to TRBJ1-2; 7 bases agree with TRBD1. Losses at the gene ends were 0 bases for V and 7 bases for J; bases not matched to a gene: 5. Germline values: CDR1 ENHRY, CDR2 SYGVKD. CDR3 length: 14 amino acids. CDR3 region: CAISESTGAGGYTF. The CDR3, as DNA: TGTGCCATCAGTGAGTCCACAGGGGCTGGTGGCTACACCTTC.

The chain couples TRBV9 to TRBJ2-1; the D gene is possibly TRBD2 (6 bases). The germline V gene has CDR1 SGDLS and CDR2 YYNGEE. The CDR3 loop spans 13 amino acids. The ends were cut back, 0 bases at V and 6 bases at J, with 7 bases in the middle. The CDR3 region is CASSVGSGNEQFF. The CDR3 DNA sequence: TGTGCCAGCAGCGTAGGTAGCGGCAATGAGCAGTTCTTC. Supplemented by reference TRBV9 and TRBJ2-1, the full variable domain reads DSGVTQTPKHLITATGQRVTLRCSPRSGDLSVYWYQQSLDQGLQFLIQYYNGEERAKGNILERFSAQQFPDLHSELNLSSLELGDSALYFCASSVGSGNEQFFGPGTRLTVL.

This clonotype was seen repeatedly, ten times or more. The chain has TRBV11-2 and TRBJ2-5; tentatively, D is TRBD1 (5 bases). Germline CDR1 SGHAT, CDR2 FQNNGV. The CDR3 is 14 amino acids. With 6 bases removed from V and 4 bases from J, the gap between germline ends came to 15 bases. The CDR3 sequence is CASRTIGQGETQYF. In nucleotides, the CDR3 is TGTGCCAGCAGAACAATAGGTCAGGGAGAGACCCAGTACTTC.

Regarding this clonotype: The junction and the germline gene differ at one end; a read error may be behind it. The chain is built from TRBV11-3 and TRBJ2-1; TRBD2 aligns across 8 bases. The CDR3 spans 15 residues. From germline, CDR1 is SGHNT and CDR2 YENEEA. For the CDR3, the DNA is TGTGCCGGCAGCTTGGTAGCGGGGAATCAAAATGAGCGGTTCTTC. Translation: CAGSLVAGNQNERFF.